This T cell receptor (beta chain) emerged from a study of CD8+CD57+ T cells in acquired aplastic anemia. Study background: DNA from sorted CD4+ and CD8+ cells averaged roughly 3.4 ug. Study-level points and caveats: Overlap between patients and controls comprised twenty-nine CD8+ CDR3 sequences. Patients showed no significant difference from controls in CD8+ Simpson's diversity.

The sequenced patients had an expansion of CD8+CD57+ cells seen by flow cytometry. Patients had received no therapy at the time of blood sampling. The TCR beta profiling, which covered VDJ combination and CDR3 sequence, was carried out using genomic DNA as the template. TCRdb recomputed calls from the reads with MiXCR, one row per CDR3 protein. This table has fewer than 250,000 distinct CDR3 sequences, around half appearing once. The CDR3 has 17 amino acids. CDR1 and CDR2 from the germline V gene are GTSNPN and SVGIG (reference sequence). The J segment lost 0 bases and the V segment lost 4 bases, leaving 13 bases of the junction unmatched. Details on this clonotype: Its matching antigen is unknown.

Sequences were obtained from sorted CD4+, CD8+, or CD8+CD57+ T cells (not recorded which) from PBMCs. The clonotype comes from a human donor with aplastic anemia. The chain links TRBV30 to TRBJ2-5; TRBD2 matches 8 bases. CDR3 amino acids: CAWNLWASGWDQETQYF. Written as DNA, the CDR3 is TGTGCCTGGAATTTATGGGCTAGCGGGTGGGACCAAGAGACCCAGTACTTC.